These 28 T cell receptor beta chains were sequenced from one sample in a study of blood T cells in healthy people across ages. A sample-barcoded 5' primer and a J-beta primer mix were used in a second PCR of about 6 to 11 cycles. One entry per CDR3 protein, called by TCRdb with MiXCR from the 5' RACE reads. Here the sample spans just under 900,000 distinct CDR3 sequences, under 30% being singletons. The sample comprised blood. The source of these receptors is a woman older than 75 in good health.

To note about this clonotype: A read error is possible here, since a much larger clone lies one base away. The rearrangement uses TRBV6-6 and TRBJ2-5; TRBD2 matches at 11 bases. Germline V gives CDR1 MNHNY, CDR2 SVGAGI (reference sequence). The CDR3 length is 15 residues. This CDR3 is CASSTSGGRVETQCF. The CDR3 coding sequence is TGTGCCAGCAGTACTAGCGGGGGCCGGGTAGAGACCCAGTGCTTC.

This clonotype has a count of ten or more. The rearrangement joins TRBV6-2 or TRBV6-3 to TRBJ1-2, with 9 bases lining up with TRBD1. After removal of 2 bases from V and 0 bases from J, the junction contained 7 bases not matched to a gene. The CDR3 extends over 17 amino acids. Germline assignment: CDR1 MNHEY and CDR2 SVGEGT. The CDR3 DNA follows: TGTGCCAGCAGTTACGGAGGACAGGGGAAGACTAACTATGGCTACACCTTC. Translation: CASSYGGQGKTNYGYTF.

This clonotype was seen repeatedly, ten times or more. The chain has TRBV6-1 and TRBJ2-3, with a weak D call TRBD2 (6 bases). V was trimmed by 4 bases and J by 2 bases, leaving 13 bases between them. The CDR3 loop spans 15 amino acids. CDR1 is MNHNS and CDR2 is SASEGT in the germline V gene. The CDR3 region is CASSAGLIPTDTQYF. CDR3 DNA sequence: TGTGCCAGCAGTGCGGGACTTATCCCCACAGATACGCAGTATTTT.

The gene calls are TRBV5-4 and TRBJ2-5, with 8 bases identical to TRBD1. Unmatched junction bases numbered 13, after V lost 2 bases and J lost 4 bases. The V gene's germline CDR1 is SGHNT and CDR2 YYREEE (reference sequence). CDR3 length: 17 amino acids. The CDR3 DNA follows: TGTGCCAGCAGCTTTTGGGCAGGGGGCAATTTAGGAGAGACCCAGTACTTC. Translation gives CASSFWAGGNLGETQYF.

The chain is built from TRBV2 and TRBJ2-3; tentatively, D is TRBD1 or TRBD2 (6 bases each). This CDR3 is 15 amino acids long. With 4 bases removed from V and 1 base from J, the gap between germline ends came to 12 bases. CDR1 and CDR2 from the germline V gene are SNHLY and FYNNEI. CDR3 DNA sequence: TGTGCCAGCAGTGGGGGGGCGTCTGGCACAGATACGCAGTATTTT. It specifies CASSGGASGTDTQYF.

This clonotype was seen once. A much larger clone sits a single nucleotide away, making a read error possible. The chain has TRBV7-2 and TRBJ2-7, with 10 bases that match TRBD2. The closer fit of TRBJ2-5 to the DNA end suggests the J call may be wrong. The germline CDR1 and CDR2 sequences are SGHTA and FQGNSA. This CDR3 comprises 14 residues. The chain's CDR3 is CASRKREGPETQYF. The CDR3 nucleotides read TGTGCCAGCAGAAAGCGGGAGGGCCCTGAGACCCAGTACTTC.

The chain combines TRBV11-2 with TRBJ2-2, with D perhaps matching TRBD2 (6 bases). Germline-derived CDR1 and CDR2 are SGHAT and FQNNGV. V dropped 2 bases and J dropped 0 bases, with 7 bases sitting between them. There are 15 residues in the CDR3. The CDR3 nucleotides read TGTGCCAGCAGCTTACTAGCGTCGAACACCGGGGAGCTGTTTTTT. This sequence encodes CASSLLASNTGELFF.

The CDR3 bases are TGTGCCAGCAGTTTCGGCAGAGCGAGAGCAGATGTGCAGTATTTT. The encoded protein is CASSFGRARADVQYF. This chain uses TRBV12-3 or TRBV12-4 with TRBJ2-3; no reliable D call. Trimming stripped 3 bases from V and 11 bases from J, with 21 bases between. The CDR3 contains 15 residues.

The chain employs TRBV29-1 and TRBJ2-7; TRBD1 aligns across 8 bases. The junction had 3 bases not matched to a gene; V was cut back by 4 bases and J by 7 bases. The CDR3 is 11 amino acids. Germline V lookup: CDR1 SQVTM, CDR2 ANQGSEA. Here the CDR3 DNA reads TGCAGCGTTGGGACAGGGATGGAGCAGTACTTC. Amino acid sequence: CSVGTGMEQYF.

In this sample, this clonotype turned up many times. A read error may explain this, as a much larger clone is one base away. This rearrangement joins TRBV3-1 to TRBJ1-2; D unclear. Trimming cost V 4 bases and J 6 bases, with 15 bases left between them. The CDR3 extends over 14 amino acids. Per germline, CDR1 LGHDT and CDR2 YNNKEL (reference sequence). CDR3 in DNA: TGTGCCAGCAGCCCCGAAGGCCGGGGTCATGGCTACACCTTC. Protein product: CASSPEGRGHGYTF. Complete variable domain (other parts from reference TRBV3-1 and TRBJ1-2): DTAVSQTPKYLVTQMGNDKSIKCEQNLGHDTMYWYKQDSKKFLKIMFSYNNKELIINETVPNRFSPKSPDKAHLNLHINSLELGDSAVYFCASSPEGRGHGYTFGSGTRLTVV.

The CDR3, as DNA: TGCGCCAGCAGCTTGGCGGGTCGACGGGGATCAATCTACGAGCAGTACTTC. This gives the protein CASSLAGRRGSIYEQYF. This sequence joins TRBV5-1 and TRBJ2-7, with TRBD2 as a possible D gene (5 bases). V was clipped by 0 bases and J by 3 bases, with 19 bases between them. The CDR3 runs 17 residues. Germline-derived CDR1 and CDR2 are SGHRS and YFSETQ. The full variable domain, in which reference TRBV5-1 and TRBJ2-7 provide the parts outside the CDR3, is KAGVTQTPRYLIKTRGQQVTLSCSPISGHRSVSWYQQTPGQGLQFLFEYFSETQRNKGNFPGRFSGRQFSNSRSEMNVSTLELGDSALYLCASSLAGRRGSIYEQYFGPGTRLTVT.

This clonotype has more than one count but fewer than ten. A much larger clone lies a single base off, so this may be a read error. This chain uses TRBV18 with TRBJ2-4, with TRBD2 matching 9 bases. The J call may be incorrect, as the DNA end agrees better with TRBJ2-5. Looked up from germline, CDR1 is KGHSH and CDR2 is LQKENI. The CDR3 is 14 amino acids. CDR3 loop: CASSPPSGGETQYF. The CDR3 DNA is TGTGCCAGCTCACCACCTAGCGGGGGCGAGACCCAGTACTTC.

This chain uses TRBV5-6 with TRBJ1-1, with D perhaps TRBD1 (5 bases). Trimming took off 2 bases at V and 1 base at J, with 9 bases between the two ends. This CDR3 spans 14 amino acids. CDR1 is SGHDT, CDR2 YYEEEE, per germline. As DNA, the CDR3 is TGTGCCAGCAGCTTCGAAGACAGGAACACTGAAGCTTTCTTT. Translation: CASSFEDRNTEAFF.

Comments on this clonotype: This may be a read error: a much more frequent sequence differs by one nucleotide. The chain couples TRBV4-2 to TRBJ2-6; TRBD1 is a possible D gene (5 bases). The CDR3 length is 17 residues. Looked up from germline, CDR1 is LGHNA and CDR2 is YNFKEQ. CDR3 protein: CASSQDWGNSGANVPTF. The CDR3 DNA reads as TGTGCCAGCAGCCAAGATTGGGGCAACTCTGGGGCCAACGTCCCGACTTTC.

This clonotype was found many times. The chain uses TRBV6-2 or TRBV6-3 and TRBJ1-4; D not certain. The length of the CDR3 is 13 residues. Between the trimmed V and J ends, which lost 0 bases and 7 bases, there was a span of 6 bases. Germline V gene data show CDR1 as MNHEY and CDR2 as SVGEGT. CDR3 DNA sequence: TGTGCCAGCAGTTACTCGAACGGTGAAAAACTGTTTTTT. Its translation: CASSYSNGEKLFF.

To note about this clonotype: The junction departs from the called germline gene at one end, perhaps through a read error. DNA of the CDR3: TGTGTCACCAGCAGAGAACGAGGCCGTCAGCCCCAGCATTTT. Protein sequence: CVTSRERGRQPQHF. The gene calls are TRBV15 and TRBJ1-5; D gene ambiguous. The CDR3 has 14 residues. CDR1 and CDR2 (germline): LNHNV, YYDKDF (reference sequence).

This clonotype was observed a handful of times. A much larger clonotype is one base distant, so this may be a read error. The J gene is TRBJ2-7, the V gene TRBV28; no clear D. The DNA end lines up better with TRBJ2-5; the J call may be wrong. There are 14 residues in the CDR3. Germline CDR1 and CDR2: MDHEN and SYDVKM. CDR3 amino acids: CASRPTPFQETQYF. The CDR3 nucleotides read TGTGCCAGCAGGCCAACACCTTTTCAGGAGACCCAGTACTTC.

In regard to this clonotype: A read error may be the cause here, since a much bigger clone is one base away. The V gene is TRBV29-1, the J gene TRBJ2-3; the match to TRBD2 covers 11 bases. This CDR3 has 15 amino acids. Germline V gene sequence: CDR1 SQVTM, CDR2 ANQGSEA. CDR3 bases: TGCAGCGTTGAAGACACTAGCGGGGGCACAGATGCGCAGTATTTT. Encoded protein: CSVEDTSGGTDAQYF.

The chain links TRBV29-1 to TRBJ1-2, with 7 bases that match TRBD1. The CDR3 is 13 amino acids. CDR1 and CDR2 (germline): SQVTM, ANQGSEA. V trimming: 4 bases; J trimming: 6 bases; junction bases outside the gene matches: 8. The CDR3 here is CSVGGQFIDGYTF. CDR3 DNA: TGCAGCGTTGGGGGACAGTTCATCGATGGCTACACCTTC. Complete variable domain (other parts from reference TRBV29-1 and TRBJ1-2): SAVISQKPSRDICQRGTSLTIQCQVDSQVTMMFWYRQQPGQSLTLIATANQGSEATYESGFVIDKFPISRPNLTFSTLTVSNMSPEDSSIYLCSVGGQFIDGYTFGSGTRLTVV.

In this sample, this clonotype turned up many times. The V and J genes are TRBV6-5 and TRBJ2-4; 7 bases are a match to TRBD2. Looked up from germline, CDR1 is MNHEY and CDR2 is SVGAGI. The junction had 6 bases not matched to a gene; V was cut back by 2 bases and J by 5 bases. This CDR3 comprises 15 residues. The chain's CDR3 is CASSYGRGRENIQYF. The CDR3 DNA reads as TGTGCCAGCAGTTACGGGCGGGGGAGAGAAAACATTCAGTACTTC.

Many counts were recorded for this clonotype. The chain carries TRBV6-5 and TRBJ1-2; the D gene is possibly TRBD1 (5 bases). Per the germline V gene, CDR1 is MNHEY and CDR2 is SVGAGI. The V end lost 0 bases, the J end lost 5 bases, and 16 bases lay between the germline ends. The CDR3 has 16 amino acids. The CDR3 loop is CASSYSTGYGGYGYTF. DNA of the CDR3: TGTGCCAGCAGTTACTCGACGGGCTACGGGGGGTATGGCTACACCTTC.

Many counts were recorded for this clonotype. The chain is built from TRBV7-2 and TRBJ1-5; D unresolved. This CDR3 has 14 residues. Looked up from germline, CDR1 is SGHTA and CDR2 is FQGNSA. Trimming cost V 1 base and J 4 bases, with 8 bases left between them. The CDR3 nucleotides read TGTGCCAGCAGCTTAGACACCTCAAATCAGCCCCAGCATTTT. It yields the protein CASSLDTSNQPQHF.

This clonotype was seen many times. The chain couples TRBV2 to TRBJ2-1; TRBD2 agrees at 10 bases. The CDR3 runs to 18 residues. The germline V gene has CDR1 SNHLY and CDR2 FYNNEI. V dropped 3 bases and J dropped 5; count of bases not matched to a gene: 13. This chain's CDR3 is CASSDPEVAGGADNEQFF. CDR3 DNA sequence: TGTGCCAGCAGTGATCCGGAGGTAGCGGGGGGAGCTGACAATGAGCAGTTCTTC.

The sample holds a few counts of this clonotype. This rearrangement joins TRBV10-3 to TRBJ2-5; no clear D gene. CDR3 length: 15 residues. Germline-derived CDR1 and CDR2 are ENHRY and SYGVKD. Trimming took 0 bases from V and 11 from J, leaving 19 bases between them. The CDR3 coding sequence is TGTGCCATCAGTGAGTCGTGGATCAGAAACAATGAGCAGTACTTC. Amino acid sequence: CAISESWIRNNEQYF.

This clonotype has just a few counts. This chain joins TRBV25-1 and TRBJ1-2, with 11 bases matching TRBD1. Germline CDR1 and CDR2: MGHDK and SYGVNS. The length of the CDR3 is 14 residues. V was pared by 4 bases and J by 8 bases, with 6 bases of the junction left unmatched. This CDR3 is CASSGDRGIRGYTF. CDR3 nucleotide sequence: TGTGCCAGCAGTGGGGACAGGGGGATTCGGGGCTACACCTTC.

This clonotype occurred many times. This rearrangement joins TRBV20-1 to TRBJ1-2, with 7 bases matching TRBD1. The germline V gene encodes CDR1 DFQATT and CDR2 SNEGSKA (reference sequence). After removal of 5 bases from V and 4 bases from J, the junction contained 10 bases not matched to a gene. The CDR3 totals 14 residues. This CDR3 is CSAQDRAGIYGYTF. The CDR3 DNA reads as TGCAGTGCTCAAGACAGGGCGGGAATCTATGGCTACACCTTC.

At least ten counts were recorded for this clonotype. The chain combines TRBV2 with TRBJ2-6, with TRBD1 matching over 8 bases. Germline lookup yields CDR1 SNHLY and CDR2 FYNNEI. The CDR3 is 19 residues long. V gave up 6 bases and J gave up 0 bases; unmatched junction bases: 13. The CDR3 DNA follows: TGTGCCAGCAGCCATAGAAGGACAGGGCGAGTCTCTGGGGCCAACGTCCTGACTTTC. It yields the protein CASSHRRTGRVSGANVLTF.

This clonotype was observed many times. The chain uses TRBV6-2 or TRBV6-3 and TRBJ1-5; TRBD1 agrees at 10 bases. CDR1 is MNHEY, CDR2 SVGEGT, per germline. With 6 bases clipped from V and 2 bases from J, the junction kept 4 bases outside the gene matches. The CDR3 runs to 15 residues. The CDR3 here is CASSRGTGGNQPQHF. The CDR3 nucleotides are TGTGCCAGCAGCCGGGGGACAGGGGGCAATCAGCCCCAGCATTTT.